A single sample gave rise to the 10 T cell receptor beta chains below, sequenced in a study of T cells in Graves' hyperthyroidism and ophthalmopathy (dated by TCRdb to about 2019). Library method: multiplex PCR. Sequencing took place on an Illumina HiSeq 2000. Amplification of TCR beta CDR3 regions was carried out from RNA transcripts. For the first round of RT-PCR on the TCR CDR3, the HTBI primer set was used together with the Qiagen OneStep RT-PCR kit. TCRdb handled the public reads itself, with Q25 trimming in fastp and clone calling in MiXCR, and kept productive beta chains. Rows are combined by CDR3 protein, so each entry shows the most common genes and DNA. This sample comprises about 660,000 distinct CDR3 sequences, less than 45% of them detected only once. The top ten hold less than 9% of the sample. The material sequenced was peripheral blood or thyroid tissue (not recorded which). The receptors derive from an adult man with Graves' disease, either hyperthyroidism or ophthalmopathy (not recorded which).

This clonotype was counted ten times or more. The junction shows a germline mismatch at one end, possibly a read error. The rearrangement links TRBV29-1 to TRBJ1-2; D remains ambiguous. This CDR3 is 12 amino acids long. The germline CDR1 and CDR2 sequences are SQVTM and ANQGSEA. The CDR3 loop reads CSVQDRMGGYTF. In DNA form, the CDR3 reads TGCAGCGTTCAAGATAGGATGGGTGGCTACACCTTC.

This clonotype was picked up many times. This chain links TRBV7-3 with TRBJ2-2; D is perhaps TRBD2 (7 bases). This CDR3 region has 13 residues. The V end was cut by 5 bases, the J end by 8 bases, with 12 bases between. CDR1 SGHTA and CDR2 FQGTGA come from the germline V gene. In nucleotides, the CDR3 is TGTGCCAGCAGCATTCGGGGGGCTGGGGAGCTGTTTTTT. Its protein product is CASSIRGAGELFF.

This clonotype was seen repeatedly, ten times or more. The chain carries TRBV12-3 or TRBV12-4 and TRBJ2-2; TRBD1 might be the D (5 bases). V was clipped by 2 bases and J by 4 bases, with 5 bases between them. The CDR3 has 13 amino acids. The CDR3 is CASSLQGTGELFF. CDR3 coding DNA: TGTGCCAGCAGTTTACAGGGCACCGGGGAGCTGTTTTTT.

The chain joins TRBV7-9 to TRBJ2-7; TRBD1 agrees at 9 bases. The CDR3 is made up of 15 amino acids. Germline CDR1 SEHNR, CDR2 FQNEAQ (reference sequence). Germline trimming cut 3 bases from V and 5 bases from J; bases unmatched to any gene: 8. The CDR3 reads CASSFRDRVEDEQYF. DNA of the CDR3: TGTGCCAGCAGCTTCCGGGACAGGGTTGAGGACGAGCAGTACTTC.

Notes on this clonotype: This may arise from a read error, as a much more abundant clone is one base away. The chain has TRBV5-1 and TRBJ1-2; D is possibly TRBD1 (5 bases). Germline V gene lookup returns CDR1 SGHRS and CDR2 YFSETQ. This CDR3 contains 12 residues. CDR3 DNA: TGCGCCAGCTCGACGGACATCAATGGCTACGCCTTC. Translating it yields CASSTDINGYAF.

V is TRBV6-5 and J is TRBJ2-5, with 7 nucleotides matching TRBD1. Germline values: CDR1 MNHEY, CDR2 SVGAGI. CDR3 length equals 15 residues. V shed 5 bases, J shed 1 base, and the junction held 7 bases outside the gene matches. CDR3 amino acids: CASSEIDRAQETQYF. The CDR3, as DNA: TGTGCCAGCAGTGAAATCGACAGGGCCCAAGAGACCCAGTACTTC.

This clonotype was observed many times. The rearrangement links TRBV5-6 to TRBJ1-5; D is unresolved. The CDR3 runs 16 residues. The V gene lost 0 bases and the J gene lost 4 bases, with 14 bases spanning the gap. The germline V gene has CDR1 SGHDT and CDR2 YYEEEE. The CDR3 bases are TGTGCCAGCAGCTTGGCCGTCGGCAGCAGAAATCAGCCCCAGCATTTT. It yields the protein CASSLAVGSRNQPQHF.

The chain carries TRBV29-1 and TRBJ1-1, with D tentatively TRBD1 (5 bases). Trimming pared 6 bases from V and 0 bases from J, leaving 14 bases between. The CDR3 contains 14 residues. Germline values: CDR1 SQVTM, CDR2 ANQGSEA. The CDR3 sequence is CSVLGQQMNTEAFF. The CDR3 DNA is TGCAGCGTATTGGGGCAGCAGATGAACACTGAAGCTTTCTTT.

The CDR3 DNA reads as TGTGCCAGCAGTGAAGCAGTGCAGGATCGGGATAATTCACCCCTCCACTTT. Amino acid sequence: CASSEAVQDRDNSPLHF. V is TRBV2 and J is TRBJ1-6; D not certain. Germline assignment: CDR1 SNHLY and CDR2 FYNNEI. V was clipped by 0 bases and J by 5 bases, with 14 bases between them. This CDR3 contains 17 residues.

The chain links TRBV29-1 to TRBJ2-7, with D unresolved. CDR3 length equals 11 residues. The V end lost 4 bases, the J end lost 7 bases, and 11 bases lay between the germline ends. Per germline, CDR1 SQVTM and CDR2 ANQGSEA. CDR3 in amino acids: CSVVGSGEQYF. The CDR3 bases are TGCAGCGTTGTAGGTTCCGGGGAGCAGTACTTC.